The 28 T cell receptor beta chains reported below all come from one sample, sequenced in a study of T-cell memory formation after mild COVID-19. TCRdb reanalysed the 5' RACE reads using MiXCR and keeps one entry per CDR3 protein. The sample includes 450,000 to 650,000 distinct CDR3 sequences, roughly 20% of them seen just once. Input material: PBMCs or a T cell subset sorted from them (not recorded which). These receptors were taken from an adult woman who had mild COVID-19 (a few samples of this study predate the infection). Cell type and time point are not known.

The rearrangement uses TRBV19 and TRBJ2-7; D uncertain. V shed 10 bases and J shed 6 bases, with 13 bases lying between them. The CDR3 is 11 residues long. Germline V gives CDR1 LNHDA, CDR2 SQIVND (reference sequence). Here the CDR3 reads CATLSWGEQYF. The DNA of the CDR3 is TGTGCCACCCTAAGCTGGGGCGAGCAGTACTTC.

V usage is TRBV14 and J usage is TRBJ1-2; D may be TRBD1 (5 bases). Germline lookup yields CDR1 SGHDN and CDR2 FVKESK. The CDR3 length is 14 residues. Trimming cost V 0 bases and J 8 bases, with 13 bases left between them. The CDR3 reads CASSQEPTVGGYTF. The CDR3 DNA reads as TGTGCCAGCAGCCAAGAGCCGACAGTGGGCGGCTACACCTTC. The full variable domain, completed using reference TRBV14 and TRBJ1-2, is EAGVTQFPSHSVIEKGQTVTLRCDPISGHDNLYWYRRVMGKEIKFLLHFVKESKQDESGMPNNRFLAERTGGTYSTLKVQPAELEDSGVYFCASSQEPTVGGYTFGSGTRLTVV.

This clonotype was found a few times. The chain couples TRBV30 to TRBJ2-2; 7 bases are shared with TRBD1. This CDR3 has 15 amino acids. Germline V gene lookup returns CDR1 GTSNPN and CDR2 SVGIG (reference sequence). V lost 4 bases and J lost 1; bases outside the gene matches: 6. Written as DNA, the CDR3 is TGTGCCTGGACTAATGGACAGGTGAACACCGGGGAGCTGTTTTTT. Translation gives CAWTNGQVNTGELFF.

This clonotype was recorded at least ten times. The rearrangement uses TRBV20-1 and TRBJ1-6; 8 positions agree with TRBD1. CDR1 and CDR2 from the germline V gene are DFQATT and SNEGSKA (reference sequence). The CDR3 consists of 15 residues. V dropped 6 bases and J dropped 7; count of bases not matched to a gene: 11. Here the CDR3 reads CSARRGTGDNSPLHF. CDR3 coding DNA: TGCAGTGCCAGGAGAGGGACAGGCGACAATTCACCCCTCCACTTT.

This clonotype has just a few counts. The chain employs TRBV7-8 and TRBJ2-2; TRBD1 agrees at 12 bases. Germline CDR1 SGHVS, CDR2 FQNEAQ. This CDR3 has 17 residues. J was trimmed by 5 bases and V by 2 bases; bases with no gene match: 6. The CDR3 DNA follows: TGTGCCAGCAGCTTAAGGGACAGGGGGCGCCGAACCGGGGAGCTGTTTTTT. Translation: CASSLRDRGRRTGELFF.

The chain has TRBV27 and TRBJ1-5; 8 positions match TRBD1. Germline V gene data show CDR1 as MNHEY and CDR2 as SMNVEV (reference sequence). The J segment lost 0 bases and the V segment lost 5 bases, leaving 6 bases of the junction unmatched. The CDR3 runs to 16 residues. CDR3 coding DNA: TGTGCCAGCAGTACGACAGGGGTTAATAGCAATCAGCCCCAGCATTTT. The encoded protein is CASSTTGVNSNQPQHF.

The rearrangement links TRBV7-3 to TRBJ1-2, with D perhaps matching TRBD1 (6 bases). Trimming removed 3 bases from V and 7 bases from J, with 12 bases in between. CDR1 and CDR2 from the germline V gene are SGHTA and FQGTGA. The CDR3 spans 13 residues. CDR3 protein: CASSFQGRGGYTF. The DNA for the CDR3 is TGTGCCAGCAGCTTTCAGGGGCGTGGTGGCTACACCTTC.

This clonotype was recorded a few times. The chain links TRBV30 to TRBJ2-7; the match to TRBD1 covers 9 bases. This CDR3 comprises 13 residues. Per the germline V gene, CDR1 is GTSNPN and CDR2 is SVGIG (reference sequence). With V trimmed by 2 bases and J by 5 bases, 4 bases remained unmatched. CDR3 protein: CAWSSGTGNEQYF. The DNA for the CDR3 is TGTGCCTGGAGTTCCGGGACAGGGAACGAGCAGTACTTC.

This clonotype showed up many times. This sequence joins TRBV12-3 or TRBV12-4 and TRBJ2-1; TRBD2 aligns across 10 bases. The CDR3 spans 16 residues. Trimming took 3 bases from V and 6 from J; bases not matched to a gene: 8. CDR3 sequence (DNA): TGTGCCAGCAGTTTTCAACTAGCGGGAAGGACCAATGAGCAGTTCTTC. It encodes CASSFQLAGRTNEQFF.

The chain employs TRBV11-3 and TRBJ2-3; D not certain. CDR1 and CDR2 (germline): SGHNT, YENEEA. The CDR3 is made up of 16 amino acids. V was clipped by 2 bases and J by 4 bases, with 16 bases between them. DNA of the CDR3: TGTGCCAGCAGCTTATATACGGGCCCCTTGGCAGATACGCAGTATTTT. This sequence encodes CASSLYTGPLADTQYF.

This chain uses TRBV7-2 with TRBJ2-3; 9 nucleotides align to TRBD1. Germline V gene sequence: CDR1 SGHTA, CDR2 FQGNSA. The CDR3 loop spans 16 amino acids. Trimming removed 3 bases from V and 4 bases from J; junction bases left unmatched: 8. CDR3 residues: CASSFPPGQGPDTQYF. The CDR3 nucleotides are TGTGCCAGCAGCTTCCCACCGGGACAGGGACCAGATACGCAGTATTTT.

J is TRBJ2-1 and V is TRBV19; TRBD1 agrees at 7 bases. J lost 0 bases, V lost 7 bases, and 6 bases had no gene match. CDR3 length equals 15 residues. Germline V gene sequence: CDR1 LNHDA, CDR2 SQIVND (reference sequence). CDR3 amino acids: CASKYRGHSYNEQFF. CDR3 sequence (DNA): TGTGCCAGTAAATACAGGGGACACTCCTACAATGAGCAGTTCTTC.

In its sample, this clonotype was seen many times. The chain couples TRBV14 to TRBJ2-2, with D possibly being TRBD2 (6 bases). V was cut by 0 bases and J by 5 bases, with 7 bases left in between. Per germline, CDR1 SGHDN and CDR2 FVKESK. The CDR3 loop spans 14 amino acids. The CDR3 sequence is CASSQDRGTGELFF. The CDR3, as DNA: TGTGCCAGCAGCCAAGATCGGGGGACCGGGGAGCTGTTTTTT. The full variable domain, completed using reference TRBV14 and TRBJ2-2, is EAGVTQFPSHSVIEKGQTVTLRCDPISGHDNLYWYRRVMGKEIKFLLHFVKESKQDESGMPNNRFLAERTGGTYSTLKVQPAELEDSGVYFCASSQDRGTGELFFGEGSRLTVL.

This clonotype was counted only a few times. The V call is TRBV29-1, the J call TRBJ2-1, with D unresolved. Germline V gene data show CDR1 as SQVTM and CDR2 as ANQGSEA. With 4 bases removed from V and 10 bases from J, the gap between germline ends came to 8 bases. CDR3 length: 10 amino acids. The CDR3 loop reads CSVAQSEQFF. In DNA, the CDR3 is TGCAGCGTTGCCCAATCGGAGCAGTTCTTC.

This clonotype has just a few counts. The J gene is TRBJ1-4, the V gene TRBV2, with no clear D. The V gene lost 3 bases and the J gene lost 13 bases, with 15 bases spanning the gap. The CDR3 totals 13 residues. Germline assignment: CDR1 SNHLY and CDR2 FYNNEI. In DNA, the CDR3 is TGTGCCAGCAGTGAGCGGGAAGGCCTCGGACTGTTTTTT. Protein product: CASSEREGLGLFF. The full variable domain, rest sourced from reference TRBV2 and TRBJ1-4, is EPEVTQTPSHQVTQMGQEVILRCVPISNHLYFYWYRQILGQKVEFLVSFYNNEISEKSEIFDDQFSVERPDGSNFTLKIRSTKLEDSAMYFCASSEREGLGLFFGSGTQLSVL.

This clonotype has just a few counts. The rearrangement joins TRBV29-1 to TRBJ2-5, with D maybe TRBD2 (6 bases). Trimming left V 7 bases short and J 1 base short, with 10 bases between. The CDR3 consists of 12 residues. In germline, CDR1 is SQVTM, CDR2 ANQGSEA. CDR3 sequence: CSAGAGQETQYF. The CDR3 DNA reads TGCAGCGCGGGAGCGGGCCAAGAGACCCAGTACTTC.

The CDR3 loop is CASNPSGDSYEQYF. CDR3 DNA sequence: TGTGCCAGCAACCCAAGCGGGGACTCCTACGAGCAGTACTTC. The V gene is TRBV28, the J gene TRBJ2-7, with 7 bases aligning to TRBD2. Per the germline V gene, CDR1 is MDHEN and CDR2 is SYDVKM. There are 14 residues in the CDR3. V dropped 7 bases and J dropped 0; count of bases not matched to a gene: 6.

The chain's CDR3 is CASSRQGPELFF. The CDR3 nucleotides read TGTGCCAGCAGCCGACAGGGCCCCGAGCTGTTTTTT. The chain uses TRBV2 and TRBJ2-2; TRBD1 aligns across 7 bases. The CDR3 covers 12 residues. Germline assignment: CDR1 SNHLY and CDR2 FYNNEI. V lost 6 bases to trimming and J lost 11 bases; unmatched junction nucleotides: 6.

There are a few counts of this clonotype. This chain links TRBV14 with TRBJ2-7; weak D call: TRBD1 (5 bases). CDR1 is SGHDN, CDR2 FVKESK, per germline. V dropped 0 bases and J dropped 3 bases, with 15 bases sitting between them. This CDR3 contains 16 residues. The CDR3 is CASSQEGKGRLYEQYF. CDR3 DNA sequence: TGTGCCAGCAGCCAAGAAGGGAAGGGGCGACTCTACGAGCAGTACTTC.

This chain connects TRBV13 to TRBJ1-2, with D uncertain. Trimming left V 10 bases short and J 5 bases short, with 17 bases between. This CDR3 comprises 13 residues. The germline V gene has CDR1 PRHDT and CDR2 FYEKMQ (reference sequence). The CDR3 reads CATSREPRYGYTF. DNA of the CDR3: TGTGCCACCTCAAGAGAACCGCGGTATGGCTACACCTTC.

This clonotype was found a few times. The V and J genes are TRBV6-4 and TRBJ2-1; 8 bases align to TRBD2. With 2 bases clipped from V and 10 bases from J, the junction kept 4 bases outside the gene matches. The CDR3 length is 13 residues. CDR1 is MRHNA, CDR2 SNTAGT, per germline. CDR3 sequence: CASSDELAAEQFF. CDR3 in DNA: TGTGCCAGCAGTGACGAACTAGCGGCAGAGCAGTTCTTC.

This chain uses TRBV14 with TRBJ1-1; perhaps TRBD1 as D (6 bases). Trimming took 3 bases from V and 6 from J, leaving 17 bases between them. CDR1 and CDR2 (germline): SGHDN, FVKESK. The CDR3 extends over 15 amino acids. CDR3 nucleotides: TGTGCCAGCAGCCAGAGCGGGTCCAGGGGCTCTGAAGCTTTCTTT. Translated, it gives CASSQSGSRGSEAFF.

This clonotype was observed a few times. The chain carries TRBV5-6 and TRBJ2-5; D remains unclear. Trimming took off 5 bases at V and 6 bases at J, with 17 bases between the two ends. CDR3 length: 14 amino acids. CDR1 and CDR2 (germline): SGHDT, YYEEEE. The CDR3 reads CASRPSVSMQTQYF. The CDR3 bases are TGTGCCAGCAGACCCAGCGTCTCAATGCAGACCCAGTACTTC.

The CDR3 DNA reads TGTGCCAGCAGCCATCAGGGGTACACTGAAGCTTTCTTT. Translation gives CASSHQGYTEAFF. This chain joins TRBV7-9 and TRBJ1-1, with D perhaps TRBD1 (6 bases). The germline gives CDR1 SEHNR, CDR2 FQNEAQ (reference sequence). The CDR3 consists of 13 residues. V was shortened by 5 bases and J by 3 bases, with 10 bases between the two germline ends.

This clonotype was counted only a few times. The V and J genes are TRBV12-3 or TRBV12-4 and TRBJ1-5; TRBD1 aligns across 7 bases. Unmatched junction bases numbered 5, after V lost 6 bases and J lost 3 bases. This CDR3 spans 14 amino acids. In nucleotides, the CDR3 is TGTGCCAGCAGCCCAGGGGGTATCAATCAGCCCCAGCATTTT. The encoded protein is CASSPGGINQPQHF.

V usage is TRBV6-1 and J usage is TRBJ1-1, with 7 positions matching TRBD1. The CDR3 consists of 11 residues. Germline V gives CDR1 MNHNS, CDR2 SASEGT. V gave up 10 bases and J gave up 7 bases; unmatched junction bases: 6. The CDR3 spells CATSGGVEAFF. CDR3 bases: TGTGCCACCTCAGGGGGGGTTGAAGCTTTCTTT.

This clonotype was picked up a small number of times. V is TRBV6-5 and J is TRBJ2-1, with 9 bases that match TRBD2. The CDR3 has 16 residues. The trim removed 2 bases at V and 2 bases at J, leaving 4 bases unmatched. Germline V lookup: CDR1 MNHEY, CDR2 SVGAGI. The CDR3 nucleotides are TGTGCCAGCAGTTACGGCCGCGGGGGGGCCTACAATGAGCAGTTCTTC. As protein: CASSYGRGGAYNEQFF.

This rearrangement joins TRBV5-4 to TRBJ2-7; 7 bases align to TRBD1. The CDR3 contains 14 residues. Looked up from germline, CDR1 is SGHNT and CDR2 is YYREEE (reference sequence). V lost 3 bases to trimming and J lost 4 bases; unmatched junction nucleotides: 7. In nucleotides, the CDR3 is TGTGCCAGCAGCTCTTGGGACAGTAGGTACGAGCAGTACTTC. Its translation is CASSSWDSRYEQYF.